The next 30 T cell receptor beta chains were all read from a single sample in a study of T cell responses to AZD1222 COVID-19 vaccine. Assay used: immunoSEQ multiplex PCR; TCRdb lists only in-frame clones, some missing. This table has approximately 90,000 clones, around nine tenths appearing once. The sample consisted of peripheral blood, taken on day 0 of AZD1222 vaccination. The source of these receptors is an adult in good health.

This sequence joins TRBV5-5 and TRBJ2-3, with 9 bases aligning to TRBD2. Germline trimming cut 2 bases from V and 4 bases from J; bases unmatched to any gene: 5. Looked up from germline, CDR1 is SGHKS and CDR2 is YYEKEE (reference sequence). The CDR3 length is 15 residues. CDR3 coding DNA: TGTGCCAGCAGCTTAGGCGGGGGGGCCCCAGATACGCAGTATTTT. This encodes CASSLGGGAPDTQYF.

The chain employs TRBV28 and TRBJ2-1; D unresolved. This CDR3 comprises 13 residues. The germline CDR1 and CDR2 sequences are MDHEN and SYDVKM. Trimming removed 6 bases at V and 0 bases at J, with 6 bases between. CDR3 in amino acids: CASRTSSYNEQFF. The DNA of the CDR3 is TGTGCCAGCAGGACCTCCTCCTACAATGAGCAGTTCTTC.

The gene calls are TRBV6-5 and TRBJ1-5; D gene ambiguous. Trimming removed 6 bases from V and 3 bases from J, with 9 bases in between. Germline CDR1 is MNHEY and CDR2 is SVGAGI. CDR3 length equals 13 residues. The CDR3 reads CASRKGSNQPQHF. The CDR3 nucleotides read TGTGCCAGCAGAAAAGGGTCCAATCAGCCCCAGCATTTT.

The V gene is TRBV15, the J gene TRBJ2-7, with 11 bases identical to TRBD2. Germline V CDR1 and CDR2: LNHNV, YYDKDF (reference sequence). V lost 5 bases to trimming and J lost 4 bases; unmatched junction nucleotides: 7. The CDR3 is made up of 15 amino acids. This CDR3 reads CATSRATSGIYEQYF. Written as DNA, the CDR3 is TGTGCCACCAGCCGAGCGACTAGCGGGATTTACGAGCAGTACTTC.

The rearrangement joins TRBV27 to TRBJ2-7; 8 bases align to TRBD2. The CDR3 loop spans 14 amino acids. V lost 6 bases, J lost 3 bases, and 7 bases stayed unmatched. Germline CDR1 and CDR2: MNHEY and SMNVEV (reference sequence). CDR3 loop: CASSLGLGYYEQYF. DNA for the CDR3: TGTGCCAGCAGCCTGGGACTAGGTTACTACGAGCAGTACTTC.

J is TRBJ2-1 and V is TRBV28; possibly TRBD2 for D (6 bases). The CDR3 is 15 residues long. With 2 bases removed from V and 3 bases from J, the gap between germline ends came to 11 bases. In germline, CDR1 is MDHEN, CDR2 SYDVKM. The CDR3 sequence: CASSLGGTGYNEQFF. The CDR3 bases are TGTGCCAGCAGTTTAGGAGGGACCGGCTACAATGAGCAGTTCTTC.

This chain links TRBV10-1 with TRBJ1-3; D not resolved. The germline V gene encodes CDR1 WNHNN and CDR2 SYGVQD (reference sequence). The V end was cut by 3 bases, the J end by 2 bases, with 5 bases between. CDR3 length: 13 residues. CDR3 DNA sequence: TGCGCCAGCAGTGAAACTGCTGGAAACACCATATATTTT. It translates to CASSETAGNTIYF.

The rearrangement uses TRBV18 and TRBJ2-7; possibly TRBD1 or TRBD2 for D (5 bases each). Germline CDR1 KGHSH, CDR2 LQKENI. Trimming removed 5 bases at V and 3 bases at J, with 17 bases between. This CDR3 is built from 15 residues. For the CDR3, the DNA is TGTGCCAGCTCAACAACCCGGGACCCACTCTACGAGCAGTACTTC. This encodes CASSTTRDPLYEQYF. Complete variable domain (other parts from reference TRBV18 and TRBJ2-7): NAGVMQNPRHLVRRRGQEARLRCSPMKGHSHVYWYRQLPEEGLKFMVYLQKENIIDESGMPKERFSAEFPKEGPSILRIQQVVRGDSAAYFCASSTTRDPLYEQYFGPGTRLTVT.

CDR3 in DNA: TGTGCCAGCAGCAATCCGGCTCGGGCAGGGGCAACGAACACCGGGGAGCTGTTTTTT. Amino acids: CASSNPARAGATNTGELFF. V is TRBV3-1 (or the pseudogene TRBV3-2) and J is TRBJ2-2; D perhaps matches TRBD1 (6 bases). Germline V lookup: CDR1 LGHDT, CDR2 YNNKEL (reference sequence). The CDR3 loop spans 19 amino acids. Trimming took 5 bases from V and 0 from J, leaving 22 bases between them.

The CDR3 DNA is TGCGCCAGCAGCCGAAAACCTCCGGGACAGACAGCCAAAAACATTCAGTACTTC. It translates to CASSRKPPGQTAKNIQYF. V is TRBV10-2 and J is TRBJ2-4; 7 nucleotides align to TRBD1. Germline V CDR1 and CDR2: WSHSY, SAAADI. The trim removed 6 bases at V and 0 bases at J, leaving 14 bases unmatched. This CDR3 comprises 18 residues.

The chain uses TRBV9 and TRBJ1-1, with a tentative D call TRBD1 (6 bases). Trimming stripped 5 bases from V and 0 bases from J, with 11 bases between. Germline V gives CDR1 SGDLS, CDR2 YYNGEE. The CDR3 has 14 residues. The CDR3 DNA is TGTGCCAGCAGACCGTGGGACATGAACACTGAAGCTTTCTTT. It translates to CASRPWDMNTEAFF.

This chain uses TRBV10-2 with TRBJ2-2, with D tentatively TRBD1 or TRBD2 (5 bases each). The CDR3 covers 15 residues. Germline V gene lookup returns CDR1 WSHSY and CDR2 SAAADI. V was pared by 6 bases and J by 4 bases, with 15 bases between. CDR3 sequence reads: CASRGTASFTGELFF. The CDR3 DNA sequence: TGCGCCAGCAGGGGGACCGCTTCGTTCACCGGGGAGCTGTTTTTT.

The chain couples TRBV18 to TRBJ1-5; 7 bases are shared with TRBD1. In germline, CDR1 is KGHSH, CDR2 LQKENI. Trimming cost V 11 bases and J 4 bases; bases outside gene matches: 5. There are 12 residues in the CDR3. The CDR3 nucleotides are TGTGCCGCCGGACAGGCAAATCAGCCCCAGCATTTT. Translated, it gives CAAGQANQPQHF. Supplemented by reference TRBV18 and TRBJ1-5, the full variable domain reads NAGVMQNPRHLVRRRGQEARLRCSPMKGHSHVYWYRQLPEEGLKFMVYLQKENIIDESGMPKERFSAEFPKEGPSILRIQQVVRGDSAAYFCAAGQANQPQHFGDGTRLSIL.

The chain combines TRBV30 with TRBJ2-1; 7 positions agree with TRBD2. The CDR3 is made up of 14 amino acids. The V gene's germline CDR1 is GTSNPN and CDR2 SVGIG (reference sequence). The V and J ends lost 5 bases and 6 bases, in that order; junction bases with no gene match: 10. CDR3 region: CAWAAGRLSNEQFF. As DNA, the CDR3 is TGTGCCTGGGCAGCGGGAAGGCTCAGCAATGAGCAGTTCTTC.

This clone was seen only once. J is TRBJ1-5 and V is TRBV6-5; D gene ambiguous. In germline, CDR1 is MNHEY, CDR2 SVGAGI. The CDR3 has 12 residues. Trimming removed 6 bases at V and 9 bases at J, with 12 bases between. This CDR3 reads CASSPVPRPQHF. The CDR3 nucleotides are TGTGCCAGCAGCCCCGTCCCCCGGCCCCAGCATTTT.

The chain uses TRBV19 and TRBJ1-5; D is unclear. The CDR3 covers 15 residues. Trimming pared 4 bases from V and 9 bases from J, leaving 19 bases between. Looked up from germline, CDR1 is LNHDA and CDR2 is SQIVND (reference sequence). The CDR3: CASSTTSEGIRPQHF. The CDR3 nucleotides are TGTGCCAGTAGTACCACCTCGGAGGGAATAAGGCCCCAGCATTTT.

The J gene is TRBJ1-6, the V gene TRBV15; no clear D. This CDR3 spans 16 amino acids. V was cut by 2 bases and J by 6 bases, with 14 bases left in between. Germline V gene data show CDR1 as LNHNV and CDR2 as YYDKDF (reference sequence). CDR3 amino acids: CATSRTKNSFNSPLHF. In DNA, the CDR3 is TGTGCCACCAGCAGAACGAAGAACAGCTTTAATTCACCCCTCCACTTT.

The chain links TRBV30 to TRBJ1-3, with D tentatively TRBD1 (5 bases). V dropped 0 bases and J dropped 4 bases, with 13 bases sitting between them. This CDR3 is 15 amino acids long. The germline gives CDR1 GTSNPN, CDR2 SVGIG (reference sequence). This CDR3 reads CAWSVPVGAGNTIYF. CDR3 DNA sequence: TGTGCCTGGAGTGTACCTGTAGGGGCAGGAAACACCATATATTTT.

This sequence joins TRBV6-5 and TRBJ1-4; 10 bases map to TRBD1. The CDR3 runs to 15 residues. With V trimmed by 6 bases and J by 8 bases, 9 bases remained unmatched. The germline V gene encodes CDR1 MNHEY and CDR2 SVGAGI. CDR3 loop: CASSSAGTGEEKLFF. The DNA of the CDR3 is TGTGCCAGCAGCTCCGCCGGGACAGGGGAGGAAAAACTGTTTTTT.

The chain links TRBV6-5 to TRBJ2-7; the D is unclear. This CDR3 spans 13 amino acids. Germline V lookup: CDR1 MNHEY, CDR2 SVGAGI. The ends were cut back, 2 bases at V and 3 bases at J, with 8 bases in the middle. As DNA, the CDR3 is TGTGCCAGCAGTTACCGGGCGGACTACGAGCAGTACTTC. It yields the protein CASSYRADYEQYF.

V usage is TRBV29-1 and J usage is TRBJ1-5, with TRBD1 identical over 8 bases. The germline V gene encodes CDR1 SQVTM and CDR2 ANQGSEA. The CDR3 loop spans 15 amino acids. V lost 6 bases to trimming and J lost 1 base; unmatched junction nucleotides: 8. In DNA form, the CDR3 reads TGCAGCGTCGTAACAGGGGGGGAAAGCAATCAGCCCCAGCATTTT. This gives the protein CSVVTGGESNQPQHF.

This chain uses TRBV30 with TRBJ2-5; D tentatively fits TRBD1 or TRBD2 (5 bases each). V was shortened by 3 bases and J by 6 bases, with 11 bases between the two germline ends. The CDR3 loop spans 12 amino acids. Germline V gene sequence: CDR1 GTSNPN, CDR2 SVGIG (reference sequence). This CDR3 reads CAWSLQGQTQYF. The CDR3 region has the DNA TGTGCCTGGAGCCTTCAGGGACAGACCCAGTACTTC.

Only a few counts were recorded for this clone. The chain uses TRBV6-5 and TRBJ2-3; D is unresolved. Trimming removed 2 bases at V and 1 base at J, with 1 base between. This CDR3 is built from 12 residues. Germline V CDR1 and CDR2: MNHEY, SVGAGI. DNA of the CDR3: TGTGCCAGCAGTTACGGCACAGATACGCAGTATTTT. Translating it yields CASSYGTDTQYF.

This chain's CDR3 is CASSSDRANNEKLFF. As DNA, the CDR3 is TGTGCCAGCAGCTCAGACAGGGCTAATAATGAAAAACTGTTTTTT. The rearrangement uses TRBV7-2 and TRBJ1-4; 7 bases match TRBD1. Trimming cost V 4 bases and J 4 bases; bases outside gene matches: 6. This CDR3 comprises 15 residues. Germline values: CDR1 SGHTA, CDR2 FQGNSA.

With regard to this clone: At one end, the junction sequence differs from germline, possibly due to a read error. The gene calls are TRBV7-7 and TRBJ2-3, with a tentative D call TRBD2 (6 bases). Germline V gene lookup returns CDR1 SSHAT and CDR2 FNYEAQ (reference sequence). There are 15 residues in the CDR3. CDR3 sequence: CASSLSGGATDTQYF. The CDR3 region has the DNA TGTGCTAGCAGCTTATCGGGCGGGGCCACAGATACGCAGTATTTT. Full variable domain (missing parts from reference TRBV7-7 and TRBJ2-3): GAGVSQSPRYKVTKRGQDVTLRCDPISSHATLYWYQQALGQGPEFLTYFNYEAQPDKSGLPSDRFSAERPEGSISTLTIQRTEQRDSAMYRCASSLSGGATDTQYFGPGTRLTVL.

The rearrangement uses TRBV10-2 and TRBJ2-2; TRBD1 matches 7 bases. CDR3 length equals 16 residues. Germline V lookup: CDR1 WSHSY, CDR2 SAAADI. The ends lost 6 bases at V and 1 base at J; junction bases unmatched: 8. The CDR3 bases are TGCGCCAGCAGCACCCCCCGGACAGGGAACACCGGGGAGCTGTTTTTT. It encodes CASSTPRTGNTGELFF.

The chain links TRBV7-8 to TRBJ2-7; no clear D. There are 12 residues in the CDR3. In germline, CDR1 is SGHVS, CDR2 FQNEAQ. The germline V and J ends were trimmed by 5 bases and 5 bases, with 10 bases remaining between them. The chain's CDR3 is CASSPEVHEQYF. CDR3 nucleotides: TGTGCCAGCAGCCCGGAAGTTCACGAGCAGTACTTC. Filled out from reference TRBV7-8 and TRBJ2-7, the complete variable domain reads GAGVSQSPRYKVAKRGQDVALRCDPISGHVSLFWYQQALGQGPEFLTYFQNEAQLDKSGLPSDRFFAERPEGSVSTLKIQRTQQEDSAVYLCASSPEVHEQYFGPGTRLTVT.

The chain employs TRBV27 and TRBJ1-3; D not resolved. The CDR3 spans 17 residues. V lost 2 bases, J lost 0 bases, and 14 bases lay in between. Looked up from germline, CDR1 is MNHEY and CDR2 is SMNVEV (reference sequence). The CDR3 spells CASSLHGGRDSGNTIYF. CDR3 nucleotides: TGTGCCAGCAGTTTACATGGCGGCCGAGACTCTGGAAACACCATATATTTT.

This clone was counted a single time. The DNA of the CDR3 is TGTGCCACCAGCCCGACTATCGGGACAGATACGCAGTATTTT. Its protein is CATSPTIGTDTQYF. The genes are TRBV24-1 and TRBJ2-3, with D perhaps matching TRBD2 (5 bases). Deletions cut 7 bases from V and 3 bases from J, with 13 bases between. The CDR3 has 14 amino acids. Looked up from germline, CDR1 is KGHDR and CDR2 is SFDVKD.

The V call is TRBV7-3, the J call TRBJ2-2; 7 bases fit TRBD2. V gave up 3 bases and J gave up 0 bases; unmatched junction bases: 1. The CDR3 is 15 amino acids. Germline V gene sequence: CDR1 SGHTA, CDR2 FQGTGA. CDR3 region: CASSLGLSNTGELFF. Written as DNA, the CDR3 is TGTGCCAGCAGCTTGGGACTATCGAACACCGGGGAGCTGTTTTTT.